Listed below are T cell receptor beta chains from one sample, sequenced in a study of blood T cell repertoires in COVID-19. Sequenced by immunoSEQ multiplex PCR; TCRdb stores in-frame clones only, minus some. The sample has approximately 390,000 clones, about 83% seen once; the top ten hold around 9.3%. Material for sequencing was PBMCs or T cells enriched from blood (not recorded which). Receptors were obtained from a woman aged 50 to 65 who had recovered from COVID-19. Both conserved end residues are part of each CDR3. A D gene is named only where the DNA matches it firmly. Some rows mark clone size as missing; the rest say once, few, many or name a class of expanded clone.

DNA	CDR3	length	size	V	D	J
TGTGCCAGCAGCGAACCGACAGGGTACGACTTTGTGAACACTGAAGCTTTCTTT	CASSEPTGYDFVNTEAFF	18	.	TRBV7-9	TRBD1	TRBJ1-1
TGTGCCAGCAGCCTACAGGGACCGAGGAACACTGAAGCTTTCTTT	CASSLQGPRNTEAFF	15	.	TRBV14	.	TRBJ1-1
TGTGCCTGGAGTGTACGCCCCCGAGGGAGCACAGATACGCAGTATTTT	CAWSVRPRGSTDTQYF	16	.	TRBV30	.	TRBJ2-3
TGTGCCAGCAGCTTAAACAGGGCGAAGGAGACCCAGTACTTC	CASSLNRAKETQYF	14	.	TRBV7-3	.	TRBJ2-5
TGTGCAAGTCGCTTAGGTCTGGGGCGGGAAAATGGCTACACCTTC	CASRLGLGRENGYTF	15	.	TRBV12-2	.	TRBJ1-2
TGTGCCAGCAGTTTGGGCCCGGGACAGGGTAATGAAAAACTGTTTTTT	CASSLGPGQGNEKLFF	16	.	TRBV28	TRBD1	TRBJ1-4
TGTGCCAGCACCTCGGACATTAATCAGCCCCAGCATTTT	CASTSDINQPQHF	13	.	TRBV6-5	.	TRBJ1-5
TGTGCCAGCAGCGTAGGGGTTTCACCCCTCCACTTT	CASSVGVSPLHF	12	.	TRBV5-6	.	TRBJ1-6
TGTGCCAGCAGCCAGCCCTACCGGGTTCCTGGCTACACCTTC	CASSQPYRVPGYTF	14	.	TRBV4-2	.	TRBJ1-2
TGTGCCAGCTCACCACCAAGGAGGACTTCGGGAAACACCATATATTTT	CASSPPRRTSGNTIYF	16	.	TRBV18	.	TRBJ1-3
TGTGCCAGCAGCCCCCAGGGGGCTAATCAGCCCCAGCATTTT	CASSPQGANQPQHF	14	.	TRBV3-1/TRBV3-2	TRBD1	TRBJ1-5
TGTGCCAGCAGTTTAAGGGGCGTAGACTATGGCTACACCTTC	CASSLRGVDYGYTF	14	.	TRBV6-5	.	TRBJ1-2
TGCGCCAGCAGCATCGACCGGGGAGCCAATGCACCCCTCCACTTT	CASSIDRGANAPLHF	15	.	TRBV5-1	.	TRBJ1-6
TGTGCCTGGATGTGGGGGGGTTTAACAGATACGCAGTATTTT	CAWMWGGLTDTQYF	14	.	TRBV30	TRBD2	TRBJ2-3
TGTGCCTGGAGTGGGACCAGGGGGGTTGAGACCCAGTACTTC	CAWSGTRGVETQYF	14	once	TRBV30	.	TRBJ2-5
TGTGCCAGTGCCGCGTCCGCAGATACGCAGTATTTT	CASAASADTQYF	12	once	TRBV2	.	TRBJ2-3
TGTGCCAGCAAAGCAGGGGATAGCAATCAGCCCCAGCATTTT	CASKAGDSNQPQHF	14	.	TRBV2	.	TRBJ1-5
TGTGCCAGCAGTTTCCCCCCGACTCTCCTTGGGAATTCACCCCTCCACTTT	CASSFPPTLLGNSPLHF	17	few	TRBV28	.	TRBJ1-6
TGTGCCAGTAGTATAGACCAATCTACAGGCAATGAGCAGTTCTTC	CASSIDQSTGNEQFF	15	.	TRBV19	.	TRBJ2-1
TGTGCCAGTAGTACGAGTCCGAGCTCCTATAATTCACCCCTCCACTTT	CASSTSPSSYNSPLHF	16	.	TRBV19	.	TRBJ1-6
TGTGCCACCTACACAGGGGCCGTAGCTAACTATGGCTACACCTTC	CATYTGAVANYGYTF	15	.	TRBV19	TRBD1	TRBJ1-2
TGTGCCAGCAGGCGCCGGACAGGGGTTGAAAAACTGTTTTTT	CASRRRTGVEKLFF	14	.	TRBV28	TRBD1	TRBJ1-4
TGTGCCATCCGGGGGGCCGACACCGGGGAGCTGTTTTTT	CAIRGADTGELFF	13	.	TRBV10-3	.	TRBJ2-2
TGCAGCGTTGAGGGACAGTATGGCTACACCTTC	CSVEGQYGYTF	11	.	TRBV29-1	TRBD1	TRBJ1-2
TGCAGTGCATACATTCGCCGGGAGCTGTTTTTT	CSAYIRRELFF	11	.	TRBV20-1	.	TRBJ2-2
TGTGCCAGCAGTGAGGCTAGCGGGGGCGGGGAGCTGTTTTTT	CASSEASGGGELFF	14	few	TRBV2	TRBD2	TRBJ2-2
TGTGCCAGCAGGATAGAGACAGGTCCTTATGGCTACACCTTC	CASRIETGPYGYTF	14	.	TRBV7-2	.	TRBJ1-2
TGTGCCAGCTCAATTGACAGGACCACCTCCTACGAGCAGTACTTC	CASSIDRTTSYEQYF	15	.	TRBV18	.	TRBJ2-7
TGTGCCAGCAGCTCGGGTGCGTCTAATGAAAAACTGTTTTTT	CASSSGASNEKLFF	14	.	TRBV7-9	.	TRBJ1-4
TGTGCCAGTAGAAGGACAGAAAATAATTCACCCCTCCACTTT	CASRRTENNSPLHF	14	.	TRBV19	.	TRBJ1-6
TGTGCCACCGGGGATGCAGGGGGCCGTGTCCTGACTTTC	CATGDAGGRVLTF	13	.	TRBV24-1	TRBD1	TRBJ2-6
TGTGCCAGCAGTTTATGGGACAGGGGGACAGATACGCAGTATTTT	CASSLWDRGTDTQYF	15	.	TRBV28	TRBD1	TRBJ2-3
TGTGCCAGCAGCTCAGGGCTGCAAGAGACCCAGTACTTC	CASSSGLQETQYF	13	.	TRBV11-1	.	TRBJ2-5
TGCGCCAGCAGCTCGTGGCTAGCGGGGGGGCTCCTAGAGCAGTTCTTC	CASSSWLAGGLLEQFF	16	few	TRBV5-1	TRBD2	TRBJ2-1
TGTGCCAGCAGCTTAGCCGGGACTAGCGGATACAATGAGCAGTTCTTC	CASSLAGTSGYNEQFF	16	.	TRBV7-6	TRBD2	TRBJ2-1
TGTGCCAGCAGCACCCCCGGGACACCTTATAATTCACCCCTCCACTTT	CASSTPGTPYNSPLHF	16	once	TRBV28	.	TRBJ1-6
TGTGCCAGCAGCAAAATCATCCGGGTAAGAGGGTCCGGGGAGCTGTTTTTT	CASSKIIRVRGSGELFF	17	.	TRBV21-1	.	TRBJ2-2
TGTGCCAGCAGCCCGGGACTAGCGTGGACAGATACGCAGTATTTT	CASSPGLAWTDTQYF	15	.	TRBV7-2	TRBD2	TRBJ2-3
TGTGCCAGCAGCCAGGGCAGAGCGAACACCGGGGAGCTGTTTTTT	CASSQGRANTGELFF	15	.	TRBV3-1/TRBV3-2	.	TRBJ2-2
TGTGCCAGCTCACCGAAGACAGGACCAAGCGGCTACACCTTC	CASSPKTGPSGYTF	14	few	TRBV18	.	TRBJ1-2
TGTGCCAGCAGCCCCCAGGGGGGAGAGACCCAGTACTTC	CASSPQGGETQYF	13	.	TRBV9	.	TRBJ2-5
TGTGCCAGCAGCCAACAGGGCTTTACCTATGGCTACACCTTC	CASSQQGFTYGYTF	14	.	TRBV7-9	.	TRBJ1-2